This T cell receptor (beta chain) is from a study of blood T cell repertoires in COVID-19. Overall study context: The United States, Italy and Spain supplied acute and convalescent COVID-19 samples. PBMCs, B-cell-depleted T cells, or T cells provided the cDNA or gDNA that made up the material.

The V end lost 3 bases, the J end lost 2 bases, and 8 bases lay between the germline ends. The length of the CDR3 is 13 residues. Germline V CDR1 and CDR2: DFQATT, SNEGSKA (reference sequence). Per the study methods: Estimates of nucleated cell counts were drawn from the amplification of reference gene primers. Repertoires were generated with immunoSEQ multiplex PCR, while TCRdb's copy carries only in-frame clones and drops some. From that table come the V and J calls and clone size; the DNA was used to work out D and trimming. The table lists about 83,000 clones, approximately 78% of them singletons.

The clonotype comes from a woman older than 75 with acute or convalescent COVID-19. The chain carries TRBV20-1 and TRBJ1-3; possibly TRBD1 for D (5 bases). The sample taken for sequencing was peripheral blood. CDR3 coding DNA: TGCAGTGCTAGTTTGACAGCTGGAAACACCATATATTTT. Translated: CSASLTAGNTIYF.